Each of the 26 T cell receptor beta chains below was sequenced from the same sample in a study of post-analysis software for immune sequencing data. Study results and limitations: There were several TRBV segments more frequent in patients than controls, and TRBV5-6, TRBV5-1 and TRBV20-1 were among them.

The TCR beta cDNA libraries contained unique molecular identifiers. TCRdb re-derived calls from the PCR reads in MiXCR, one entry per CDR3 protein. Of roughly 700,000 distinct CDR3 sequences in the sample, approximately 30% were seen once. Their antigen targets remain unknown. Sequenced sample: blood. These receptors originate from a girl aged 5 to 17 with multiple sclerosis.

This clonotype came up a few times. The chain links TRBV7-2 to TRBJ1-5; D gene ambiguous. Germline V gene sequence: CDR1 SGHTA, CDR2 FQGNSA. The CDR3 contains 15 residues. Trimming took 0 bases from V and 0 from J, leaving 6 bases between them. CDR3 residues: CASSLAANSNQPQHF. For the CDR3, the DNA is TGTGCCAGCAGCTTAGCGGCGAATAGCAATCAGCCCCAGCATTTT.

The gene calls are TRBV12-3 or TRBV12-4 and TRBJ1-2; D call uncertain. The CDR3 loop spans 15 amino acids. V gave up 4 bases and J gave up 7 bases, with 19 bases separating them. CDR3 sequence: CASSSPGEKASGYTF. In DNA form, the CDR3 reads TGTGCCAGCAGTTCACCTGGCGAAAAAGCCAGTGGCTACACCTTC.

This clonotype was found a few times. This rearrangement joins TRBV10-2 to TRBJ1-2; D is possibly TRBD1 (6 bases). There are 14 residues in the CDR3. Trimming removed 4 bases from V and 2 bases from J, with 11 bases in between. Germline values: CDR1 WSHSY, CDR2 SAAADI. Here the CDR3 reads CASSGVGGNYGYTF. For the CDR3, the DNA is TGCGCCAGCAGTGGAGTAGGGGGAAACTATGGCTACACCTTC.

This clonotype showed up just a few times. The chain carries TRBV20-1 and TRBJ2-5, with 8 bases that match TRBD2. TRBJ2-7 matches the DNA end more closely, so the J call is doubtful. Germline-derived CDR1 and CDR2 are DFQATT and SNEGSKA (reference sequence). This CDR3 comprises 12 residues. The CDR3 protein is CSASGRVAEQYF. CDR3 DNA sequence: TGCAGTGCTAGCGGGAGGGTGGCCGAGCAGTACTTC.

This clonotype showed up just a few times. The V gene is TRBV14, the J gene TRBJ2-1; D not resolved. Germline V gene data show CDR1 as SGHDN and CDR2 as FVKESK. The length of the CDR3 is 14 residues. V shed 1 base and J shed 4 bases, with 8 bases lying between them. This chain's CDR3 is CASSQVIGYNEQFF. The CDR3 nucleotides read TGTGCCAGCAGCCAAGTTATCGGGTACAATGAGCAGTTCTTC.

In its sample, this clonotype was seen once. The rearrangement uses TRBV3-1 and TRBJ2-5; TRBD1 agrees at 7 bases. The J call may be wrong; the DNA end is better matched by TRBJ2-7. The CDR3 loop spans 17 amino acids. CDR1 is LGHDT and CDR2 is YNNKEL in the germline V gene (reference sequence). The CDR3 bases are TGTGCCAGCAGCCAAGTTGCCTGGGCAGGGGGTATAGACGAGCAGTACTTC. Amino acids: CASSQVAWAGGIDEQYF.

This clonotype turned up a few times. This chain links TRBV7-2 with TRBJ2-1; TRBD2 matches 9 bases. The V and J ends lost 8 bases and 6 bases, in that order; junction bases with no gene match: 8. Germline V lookup: CDR1 SGHTA, CDR2 FQGNSA. CDR3 length: 14 residues. The CDR3 reads CASGVSGRGNEQFF. The CDR3 DNA reads as TGTGCCAGCGGAGTTAGCGGGAGAGGCAATGAGCAGTTCTTC.

A few counts support this clonotype. The chain's CDR3 is CASSYGTLNRDTQYF. The CDR3 nucleotides are TGCGCCAGCAGCTATGGGACACTCAATCGGGATACGCAGTATTTT. V usage is TRBV5-1 and J usage is TRBJ2-3, with D perhaps matching TRBD1 (6 bases). The CDR3 contains 15 residues. The V end was cut by 3 bases, the J end by 6 bases, with 17 bases between. The germline CDR1 and CDR2 sequences are SGHRS and YFSETQ. Complete variable domain (other parts from reference TRBV5-1 and TRBJ2-3): KAGVTQTPRYLIKTRGQQVTLSCSPISGHRSVSWYQQTPGQGLQFLFEYFSETQRNKGNFPGRFSGRQFSNSRSEMNVSTLELGDSALYLCASSYGTLNRDTQYFGPGTRLTVL.

The chain is built from TRBV5-1 and TRBJ2-6; D perhaps matches TRBD2 (6 bases). Trimming left V 3 bases short and J 2 bases short, with 12 bases between. CDR1 and CDR2 (germline): SGHRS, YFSETQ. This CDR3 has 16 residues. The CDR3 protein is CASSSGVGAGANVLTF. The CDR3 region has the DNA TGCGCCAGCAGCTCGGGGGTCGGGGCTGGGGCCAACGTCCTGACTTTC. The complete variable domain, with remaining parts taken from reference TRBV5-1 and TRBJ2-6, reads KAGVTQTPRYLIKTRGQQVTLSCSPISGHRSVSWYQQTPGQGLQFLFEYFSETQRNKGNFPGRFSGRQFSNSRSEMNVSTLELGDSALYLCASSSGVGAGANVLTFGAGSRLTVL.

A few counts support this clonotype. One junction end disagrees with the germline gene, perhaps due to a read error. V and J are TRBV20-1 and TRBJ2-7; the D is unclear. Germline CDR1 and CDR2: DFQATT and SNEGSKA (reference sequence). This CDR3 spans 12 amino acids. CDR3 amino acids: CSAGDIVYEQYF. The CDR3 coding sequence is TGCAGTGCTGGAGACATAGTCTACGAGCAGTACTTC.

V and J are TRBV7-9 and TRBJ2-5; TRBD1 matches at 7 bases. The J call may be incorrect, as the DNA end agrees better with TRBJ2-7. The CDR3 runs 16 residues. Germline V gives CDR1 SEHNR, CDR2 FQNEAQ (reference sequence). The CDR3 is CASSKIPGTEVYEQYF. The DNA of the CDR3 is TGTGCCAGCAGCAAGATACCCGGGACAGAGGTCTACGAGCAGTACTTC.

This clonotype appeared a few times. The V and J genes are TRBV24-1 and TRBJ1-2; TRBD1 is a possible D gene (5 bases). V lost 5 bases, J lost 0 bases, and 12 bases lay in between. Germline CDR1 reads KGHDR; CDR2 reads SFDVKD. The CDR3 runs to 15 residues. CDR3 DNA sequence: TGTGCCACCAGTGGCCCTAAGACAGCTAACTATGGCTACACCTTC. Its protein product is CATSGPKTANYGYTF.

This clonotype has ten or more counts. The chain employs TRBV7-9 and TRBJ2-5; D perhaps matches TRBD2 (5 bases). CDR1 is SEHNR, CDR2 FQNEAQ, per germline (reference sequence). The CDR3 runs to 12 residues. CDR3: CVLAEGKETQYF. The CDR3, as DNA: TGTGTGCTCGCTGAGGGAAAAGAGACCCAGTACTTC. The full variable domain, with the rest looked up from reference TRBV7-9 and TRBJ2-5, is DTGVSQNPRHKITKRGQNVTFRCDPISEHNRLYWYRQTLGQGPEFLTYFQNEAQLEKSRLLSDRFSAERPKGSFSTLEIQRTEQGDSAMYLCVLAEGKETQYFGPGTRLLVL.

The chain links TRBV5-4 to TRBJ2-3; 9 bases agree with TRBD2. V was clipped by 7 bases and J by 4 bases; unmatched bases: 13. The V gene's germline CDR1 is SGHNT and CDR2 YYREEE (reference sequence). CDR3 length: 16 amino acids. CDR3 region: CASGLDSSGTSDTQYF. CDR3 sequence (DNA): TGTGCCAGCGGCCTAGACTCTAGCGGGACTTCAGATACGCAGTATTTT.

J is TRBJ2-7 and V is TRBV24-1; D might be TRBD1 or TRBD2, each matching 6 bases. This CDR3 contains 13 residues. With 6 bases removed from V and 7 bases from J, the gap between germline ends came to 15 bases. Germline lookup yields CDR1 KGHDR and CDR2 SFDVKD. CDR3 sequence (DNA): TGTGCCACCAGTCGAACGGGGGCTCGGGAGCAGTACTTC. Translating gives CATSRTGAREQYF.

With respect to this clonotype: One base away lies a much larger clone, so this may be a sequencing read error. The gene calls are TRBV6-2 or TRBV6-3 and TRBJ2-7; 9 bases are a match to TRBD1. Germline V gene data show CDR1 as MNHEY and CDR2 as SVGEGT. Trimming removed 6 bases from V and 7 bases from J; junction bases left unmatched: 4. The CDR3 spans 12 residues. In nucleotides, the CDR3 is TGTGCCAGCAGACCGGGACAGGGAGAGCAGTACTTC. Its protein product is CASRPGQGEQYF.

Details on this clonotype: A clone one base away is much larger, so this may be a read error. The chain joins TRBV10-3 to TRBJ2-4; 8 bases are shared with TRBD1. Matching the DNA end better, TRBJ2-7 makes the J call doubtful. Per germline, CDR1 ENHRY and CDR2 SYGVKD. This CDR3 is 13 amino acids long. As DNA, the CDR3 is TGTGCCGTCAGTGAGGGAACAGGGGGCGAGCAGTACTTC. Its protein product is CAVSEGTGGEQYF.

The CDR3 protein is CASSYTAYNEQFF. Here the CDR3 DNA reads TGTGCCAGCAGTTACACCGCCTACAATGAGCAGTTCTTC. V is TRBV6-5 and J is TRBJ2-1; D remains ambiguous. The CDR3 covers 13 residues. The V end lost 2 bases, the J end lost 2 bases, and 4 bases lay between the germline ends. Looked up from germline, CDR1 is MNHEY and CDR2 is SVGAGI.

The J gene is TRBJ2-1, the V gene TRBV6-2 or TRBV6-3, with D hard to call. CDR1 and CDR2 (germline): MNHEY, SVGEGT. Trimming shortened V by 2 bases and J by 4 bases, and 9 bases separated the two germline ends. CDR3 length: 14 residues. The CDR3 here is CASSYPGSYNEQFF. The CDR3 coding sequence is TGTGCCAGCAGTTACCCCGGCTCATACAATGAGCAGTTCTTC.

The V gene is TRBV13, the J gene TRBJ2-7, with D unclear. Germline assignment: CDR1 PRHDT and CDR2 FYEKMQ (reference sequence). The CDR3 runs 13 residues. Trimming removed 5 bases from V and 3 bases from J, with 11 bases in between. The CDR3 bases are TGTGCCAGCAGCCGCGGACGGTACTACGAGCAGTACTTC. Protein: CASSRGRYYEQYF. The entire variable domain, with the rest obtained from reference TRBV13 and TRBJ2-7, is as follows: AAGVIQSPRHLIKEKRETATLKCYPIPRHDTVYWYQQGPGQDPQFLISFYEKMQSDKGSIPDRFSAQQFSDYHSELNMSSLELGDSALYFCASSRGRYYEQYFGPGTRLTVT.

This chain links TRBV28 with TRBJ2-1; 8 positions agree with TRBD1. The CDR3 is 14 amino acids. Trimming at V came to 8 bases and at J to 7 bases, leaving 10 bases not matched to a gene. The germline CDR1 and CDR2 sequences are MDHEN and SYDVKM. In DNA form, the CDR3 reads TGTGCCAGCGGGTTGGCAGGGGGCAGGAATGAGCAGTTCTTC. Protein: CASGLAGGRNEQFF.

This clonotype was counted only a few times. The chain recombines TRBV7-8 with TRBJ2-4, with TRBD2 matching over 16 bases. The CDR3 covers 20 residues. The V gene's germline CDR1 is SGHVS and CDR2 FQNEAQ. The junction had 9 bases not matched to a gene; V was cut back by 3 bases and J by 1 base. The DNA of the CDR3 is TGTGCCAGCAGCTTCTACGGGACTAGCGGGAGGGATAGCGCCAAAAACATTCAGTACTTC. The encoded protein is CASSFYGTSGRDSAKNIQYF.

This chain uses TRBV7-6 with TRBJ2-5; 8 bases map to TRBD2. This CDR3 comprises 16 residues. Germline V gene data show CDR1 as SGHVS and CDR2 as FNYEAQ. The V gene end was trimmed by 5 bases and the J gene end by 4 bases; junction bases not matched to a gene: 12. The CDR3 loop is CASSPGRRGVGETQYF. The DNA for the CDR3 is TGTGCCAGCAGCCCCGGTCGGCGGGGGGTCGGAGAGACCCAGTACTTC.

The chain uses TRBV2 and TRBJ1-5; D is unclear. Germline V lookup: CDR1 SNHLY, CDR2 FYNNEI. CDR3 length: 14 residues. With 3 bases removed from V and 2 bases from J, the gap between germline ends came to 8 bases. CDR3 bases: TGTGCCAGCAGTGAGTCCAAACGCAATCAGCCCCAGCATTTT. This encodes CASSESKRNQPQHF.

There are a few counts of this clonotype. DNA of the CDR3: TGCAGCATCGGGCCTGCCCCCGATACGCAGTATTTT. Protein product: CSIGPAPDTQYF. This rearrangement joins TRBV29-1 to TRBJ2-3; D unresolved. V shed 8 bases and J shed 6 bases, with 15 bases lying between them. The CDR3 has 12 residues. Germline V gives CDR1 SQVTM, CDR2 ANQGSEA.

Of note for this clonotype: The junction departs from the called germline gene at one end, perhaps through a read error. This chain uses TRBV7-9 with TRBJ2-7; D might be TRBD1 or TRBD2, each matching 6 bases. The CDR3 has 17 residues. Germline CDR1 is SEHNR and CDR2 is FQNEAQ (reference sequence). Here the CDR3 DNA reads TGTACCAGCAGCTTAGCGCCCTCGGAGGGGGATCCCTACGAGCAGTACTTC. Translation: CTSSLAPSEGDPYEQYF.